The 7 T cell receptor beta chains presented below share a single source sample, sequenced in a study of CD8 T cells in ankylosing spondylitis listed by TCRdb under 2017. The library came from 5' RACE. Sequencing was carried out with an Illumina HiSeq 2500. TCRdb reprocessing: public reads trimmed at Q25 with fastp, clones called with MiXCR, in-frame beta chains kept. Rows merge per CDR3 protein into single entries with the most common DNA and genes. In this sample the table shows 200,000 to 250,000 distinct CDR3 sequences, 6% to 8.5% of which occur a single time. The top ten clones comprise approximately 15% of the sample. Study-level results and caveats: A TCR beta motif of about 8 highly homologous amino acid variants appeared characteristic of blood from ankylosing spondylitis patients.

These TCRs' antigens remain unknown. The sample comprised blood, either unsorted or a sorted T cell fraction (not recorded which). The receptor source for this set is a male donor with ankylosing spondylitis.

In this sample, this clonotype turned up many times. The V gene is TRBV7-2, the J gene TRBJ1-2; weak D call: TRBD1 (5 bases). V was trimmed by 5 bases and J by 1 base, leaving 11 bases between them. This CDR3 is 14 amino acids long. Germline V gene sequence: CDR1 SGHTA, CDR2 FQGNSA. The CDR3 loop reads CASSLGVFNYGYTF. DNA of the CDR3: TGTGCCAGCAGCCTAGGGGTATTTAACTATGGCTACACCTTC.

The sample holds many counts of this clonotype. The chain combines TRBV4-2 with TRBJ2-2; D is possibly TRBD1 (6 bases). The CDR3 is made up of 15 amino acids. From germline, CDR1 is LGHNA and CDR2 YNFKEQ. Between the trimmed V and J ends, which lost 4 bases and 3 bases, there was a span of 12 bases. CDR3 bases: TGTGCCAGCAGCCGGACAGAGACTGACACCGGGGAGCTGTTTTTT. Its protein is CASSRTETDTGELFF.

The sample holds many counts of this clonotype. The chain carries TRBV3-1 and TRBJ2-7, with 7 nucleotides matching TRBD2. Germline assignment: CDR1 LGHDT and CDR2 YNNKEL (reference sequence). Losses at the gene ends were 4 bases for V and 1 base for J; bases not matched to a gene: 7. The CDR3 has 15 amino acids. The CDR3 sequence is CASSPRGGTSYEQYF. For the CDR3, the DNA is TGTGCCAGCAGCCCCCGGGGAGGGACGTCCTACGAGCAGTACTTC.

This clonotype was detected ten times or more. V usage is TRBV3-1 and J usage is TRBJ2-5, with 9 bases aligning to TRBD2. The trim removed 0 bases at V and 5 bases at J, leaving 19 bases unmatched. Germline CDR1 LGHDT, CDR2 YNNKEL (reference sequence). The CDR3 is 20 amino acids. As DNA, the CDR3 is TGTGCCAGCAGCCAAGAACCTTTCTCAGCCCCTAGCGGGACTCGGGAGACCCAGTACTTC. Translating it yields CASSQEPFSAPSGTRETQYF.

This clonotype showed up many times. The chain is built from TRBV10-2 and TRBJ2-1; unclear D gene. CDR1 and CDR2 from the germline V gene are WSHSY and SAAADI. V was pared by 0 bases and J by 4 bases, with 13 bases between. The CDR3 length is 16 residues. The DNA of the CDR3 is TGCGCCAGCAGTGAGTCTCCGATTTCGTTTTACAATGAGCAGTTCTTC. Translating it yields CASSESPISFYNEQFF.

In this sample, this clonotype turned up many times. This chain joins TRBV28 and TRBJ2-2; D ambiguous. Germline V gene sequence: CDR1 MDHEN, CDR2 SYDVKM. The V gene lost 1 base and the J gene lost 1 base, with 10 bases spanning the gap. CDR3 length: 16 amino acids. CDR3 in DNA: TGTGCCAGCAGTTTATCCTTGAACATGAACACCGGGGAGCTGTTTTTT. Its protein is CASSLSLNMNTGELFF.

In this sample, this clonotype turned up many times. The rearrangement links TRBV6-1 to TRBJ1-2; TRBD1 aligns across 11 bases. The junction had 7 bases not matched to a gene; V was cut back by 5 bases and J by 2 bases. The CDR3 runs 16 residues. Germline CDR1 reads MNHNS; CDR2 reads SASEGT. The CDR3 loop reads CASSRTGTGGNYGYTF. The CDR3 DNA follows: TGTGCCAGCAGTCGTACCGGGACAGGGGGAAACTATGGCTACACCTTC.